Described below is a single TCR beta chain sequence and its context. Trimming removed 2 bases from V and 4 bases from J, with 12 bases in between. This CDR3 contains 14 residues. Germline assignment: CDR1 KGHSH and CDR2 LQKENI. TCRdb's copy holds only in-frame clones and misses some; the assay was immunoSEQ multiplex PCR. The table has roughly 100,000 clones, about 88% seen once. These data come from a study of blood T cell repertoires in COVID-19. The overall study: Samples of COVID-19 (acute and convalescent) were obtained from the United States, Italy and Spain.

Sample: peripheral blood. The chain recombines TRBV18 with TRBJ2-7, with D perhaps matching TRBD2 (6 bases). This TCR was recovered from a human donor in a cohort sampled during active COVID-19. The CDR3 sequence is CASSPGEDPYEQYF. The CDR3, as DNA: TGTGCCAGCTCACCAGGGGAGGATCCTTACGAGCAGTACTTC.